This TCR beta chain was profiled in a study of blood T cell repertoires in COVID-19. Method: immunoSEQ multiplex PCR; TCRdb's copy keeps in-frame clones and lacks some. The sample lists approximately 300,000 clones, around nine tenths occurring once. Germline V lookup: CDR1 SGHAT, CDR2 FQDESV (reference sequence). This CDR3 has 13 amino acids. The trim removed 1 base at V and 5 bases at J, leaving 0 bases unmatched. Ages ranged from about 18 to 89 years, with residence in 24 US areas. The TCR sequence derives from a woman under 30 who had recovered from COVID-19. Sequencing was performed on PBMCs or T cells enriched from blood (not recorded which). The chain recombines TRBV11-1 with TRBJ2-3, with 7 bases fitting TRBD1. Written as DNA, the CDR3 is TGTGCCAGCAGCTTAGGACAGGGAGATACGCAGTATTTT. This codes for CASSLGQGDTQYF.